This T cell receptor (beta chain) was recorded in a study of CDR3 diversity in severe acne. In its sample, this clonotype was seen once. MiXCR, applied by TCRdb to the PCR reads, yields one record per CDR3 protein. Among around 100,000 distinct CDR3 sequences, under 60% were seen once, and the ten largest hold roughly 12%. This sequence originates from a male donor with acne. The sequenced sample was blood.

CDR3 sequence: CSASRDGSYEQYF. The DNA for the CDR3 is TGCAGTGCTAGCAGGGACGGATCCTACGAGCAGTACTTC. The chain is built from TRBV20-1 and TRBJ2-7, with D perhaps TRBD1 or TRBD2 (5 bases each). Trimming took 3 bases from V and 1 from J, leaving 10 bases between them. Germline values: CDR1 DFQATT, CDR2 SNEGSKA (reference sequence). The CDR3 has 13 residues.